This T cell receptor (beta chain) was recorded in a study of control samples from healthy donors and cancer patients. Germline V gene lookup returns CDR1 MNHNY and CDR2 SVGAGI (reference sequence). The CDR3 runs 15 residues. V was clipped by 4 bases and J by 7 bases; unmatched bases: 11. Some clones are missing from TCRdb's copy, which holds only in-frame ones; the method was immunoSEQ multiplex PCR. The table shows 90,000 to 150,000 clones, with approximately 90% occurring only once. This chain joins TRBV6-6 and TRBJ1-1; 8 nucleotides agree with TRBD1. Sequenced input: blood. This TCR was sampled from a man between 40 and 49 years old in good health. CDR3 amino acids: CASSFPQGASNEAFF. CDR3 DNA: TGTGCCAGCAGTTTCCCCCAGGGGGCGAGTAATGAAGCTTTCTTT.